These T cell receptor beta chains were read from a single sample in a study of blood T cell repertoires in COVID-19. TCRdb's table, derived via immunoSEQ multiplex PCR, lists solely in-frame clones and lacks some. The data contain under 45,000 clones, around 87% of them singletons. The sequenced sample consisted of peripheral blood. The origin of the receptors is a woman aged 80 or older in a cohort sampled during active or convalescent COVID-19. The CDR3 runs from the conserved cysteine through the conserved F or W. The order of the fields is D gene, clone size, V gene, J gene, CDR3 protein, CDR3 DNA. The D gene is left open where the match is weak. A clone size is listed for some rows: how often the clone was seen (once, few, many), or a class if it is expanded.

TRBD2	NA	TRBV9	TRBJ2-7	CASSPSGSWDEQYF	TGTGCCAGCAGCCCGAGCGGGAGCTGGGACGAGCAGTACTTC
NA	NA	TRBV6-2/TRBV6-3	TRBJ2-7	CASSRQDRPYEQYF	TGTGCCAGCAGTCGCCAGGACAGACCCTACGAGCAGTACTTC
NA	few	TRBV7-8	TRBJ1-1	CASSPTNREAFF	TGTGCCAGCAGCCCCACTAACCGTGAAGCTTTCTTT
TRBD2	once	TRBV6-6	TRBJ2-1	CASSYAGGINEQFF	TGTGCCAGCAGTTACGCGGGAGGTATAAATGAGCAGTTCTTC
NA	NA	TRBV12-5	TRBJ2-1	CASGLGGSYNEQFF	TGTGCTAGTGGTCTAGGGGGCTCCTACAATGAGCAGTTCTTC
NA	few	TRBV27	TRBJ1-1	CATNPKWGSHTEAFF	TGTGCCACCAACCCCAAGTGGGGCAGCCACACTGAAGCTTTCTTT
TRBD1	NA	TRBV5-6	TRBJ1-4	CASSLQGAREKLFF	TGTGCCAGCAGCCTTCAGGGGGCGCGAGAAAAACTGTTTTTT
TRBD1	NA	TRBV5-5	TRBJ1-5	CASSGPGTGVMPQHF	TGTGCCAGCAGCGGCCCCGGGACAGGGGTCATGCCCCAGCATTTT
TRBD2	once	TRBV4-3	TRBJ2-1	CASSQDYPSSGRADEQFF	TGCGCCAGCAGCCAAGATTACCCGTCTAGCGGGAGGGCAGATGAGCAGTTCTTC
NA	NA	TRBV7-8	TRBJ1-4	CASSTRQVSNEKLFF	TGTGCCAGCAGCACGAGACAGGTCTCCAATGAAAAACTGTTTTTT
TRBD1	NA	TRBV2	TRBJ1-5	CASSDKLGTGFNSNQPQHF	TGTGCCAGCAGTGATAAGCTGGGGACAGGGTTTAATAGCAATCAGCCCCAGCATTTT
NA	NA	TRBV2	TRBJ2-7	CASDGGTPMSSYEQYF	TGTGCCAGCGACGGGGGTACACCCATGAGCTCCTACGAGCAGTACTTC
TRBD2	NA	TRBV9	TRBJ2-3	CASSVGTSGNTDTQYF	TGTGCCAGCAGCGTAGGGACTAGCGGGAATACAGATACGCAGTATTTT
TRBD1	few	TRBV5-1	TRBJ1-1	CASSFGGQGMNTEAFF	TGCGCCAGCAGCTTCGGGGGACAGGGCATGAACACTGAAGCTTTCTTT
NA	NA	TRBV2	TRBJ1-1	CASSGPGKMNTEAFF	TGTGCCAGCAGTGGACCAGGGAAGATGAACACTGAAGCTTTCTTT
TRBD2	NA	TRBV4-3	TRBJ2-3	CASSQEAQGTSGRAGPTDTQYF	TGCGCCAGCAGCCAAGAAGCCCAGGGGACTAGCGGGAGGGCCGGGCCTACAGATACGCAGTATTTT
NA	NA	TRBV5-1	TRBJ2-5	CASSGDWEEGTQYF	TGCGCCAGCAGCGGGGACTGGGAGGAGGGGACCCAGTACTTC
NA	NA	TRBV6-5	TRBJ1-1	CASSYSRMNTEAFF	TGTGCCAGCAGTTACTCGAGGATGAACACTGAAGCTTTCTTT
NA	NA	TRBV5-6	TRBJ2-3	CASSFYRTDTQYF	TGTGCCAGCAGCTTTTACAGAACAGATACGCAGTATTTT
TRBD2	NA	TRBV4-2	TRBJ2-3	CASSQLAGARQYF	TGTGCCAGCAGCCAACTAGCGGGGGCTCGGCAGTATTTT
NA	once	TRBV11-3	TRBJ2-3	CASSYKDTQYF	TGTGCCAGCAGCTATAAAGATACGCAGTATTTT
NA	few	TRBV7-6	TRBJ2-5	CASSLPTDQETQYF	TGTGCCAGCAGCTTGCCGACAGATCAAGAGACCCAGTACTTC
NA	NA	TRBV7-9	TRBJ1-3	CASSPRLGDISGNTIYF	TGTGCCAGCAGCCCCCGTTTAGGGGACATCTCTGGAAACACCATATATTTT
TRBD1	NA	TRBV7-3	TRBJ1-1	CASSQRTGATEAFF	TGTGCCAGCAGTCAACGGACAGGGGCAACTGAAGCTTTCTTT
TRBD2	NA	TRBV11-3	TRBJ2-3	CASSLGLASDTQYF	TGTGCCAGCAGCTTAGGACTAGCTAGTGATACGCAGTATTTT
NA	few	TRBV29-1	TRBJ1-4	CSALTIDSKMEANEKLFF	TGCAGCGCCCTCACTATTGATTCGAAAATGGAGGCTAATGAAAAACTGTTTTTT
NA	NA	TRBV30	TRBJ1-1	CAWSGGGMNTEAFF	TGTGCCTGGAGCGGGGGGGGGATGAACACTGAAGCTTTCTTT
TRBD1	NA	TRBV18	TRBJ1-2	CASSPQGASYGYTF	TGTGCCAGCTCACCACAGGGGGCTTCCTATGGCTACACCTTC
NA	NA	TRBV3-1/TRBV3-2	TRBJ1-5	CASSQWAGSGSNQPQHF	TGTGCCAGCAGCCAATGGGCAGGCAGCGGGAGCAATCAGCCCCAGCATTTT
NA	NA	TRBV21-1	TRBJ2-1	CASSGGPNQNNEQFF	TGTGCCAGCAGCGGAGGGCCTAATCAGAACAATGAGCAGTTCTTC
TRBD2	NA	TRBV7-2	TRBJ2-5	CASSLAGGGGQETQYF	TGTGCCAGCAGCTTAGCGGGTGGGGGGGGTCAGGAGACCCAGTACTTC
NA	NA	TRBV7-8	TRBJ1-2	CASSYRVLSRDYGYTF	TGTGCCAGCAGCTACCGGGTACTTTCGAGGGACTATGGCTACACCTTC
NA	NA	TRBV2	TRBJ2-2	CASSEVPTWGGGELFF	TGTGCCAGCAGTGAAGTTCCTACCTGGGGCGGCGGGGAGCTGTTTTTT
NA	NA	TRBV7-2	TRBJ2-7	CASSFAGTYEQYF	TGTGCCAGCAGCTTTGCGGGGACCTACGAGCAGTACTTC
NA	NA	TRBV14	TRBJ1-4	CASSQGIVRGLEKLFF	TGTGCCAGCAGCCAAGGAATCGTCAGGGGTTTAGAAAAACTGTTTTTT
NA	NA	TRBV6-2/TRBV6-3	TRBJ2-2	CASSYSRALAGSGELFF	TGTGCCAGCAGTTACTCGAGGGCGCTAGCTGGCTCCGGGGAGCTGTTTTTT
NA	once	TRBV18	TRBJ2-1	CASSGYSYNEQFF	TGTGCCAGCTCAGGGTACAGCTACAATGAGCAGTTCTTC
NA	NA	TRBV20-1	TRBJ2-2	CSASHPRLGPQNTGELFF	TGCAGTGCTAGTCATCCCCGGTTGGGGCCGCAGAACACCGGGGAGCTGTTTTTT
TRBD2	NA	TRBV6-5	TRBJ2-1	CASSPTSGTYNEQFF	TGTGCCAGCAGCCCGACTAGCGGGACCTACAATGAGCAGTTCTTC
NA	NA	TRBV6-4	TRBJ2-5	CASSDVRETQYF	TGTGCCAGCAGTGACGTTCGGGAGACCCAGTACTTC
NA	NA	TRBV19	TRBJ2-3	CASSLTSTPGTDTQYF	TGTGCCAGTAGTTTAACTTCCACGCCGGGCACAGATACGCAGTATTTT
TRBD1	NA	TRBV7-9	TRBJ2-5	CASSWTGGETQYF	TGTGCCAGCAGCTGGACAGGGGGGGAGACCCAGTACTTC
TRBD2	NA	TRBV6-2/TRBV6-3	TRBJ2-7	CASSPGLAGPHEQYF	TGTGCCAGCAGCCCCGGACTAGCGGGACCCCACGAGCAGTACTTC
TRBD1	once	TRBV9	TRBJ1-1	CASSVGGDRGIWNTEAFF	TGTGCCAGCAGCGTAGGGGGGGACAGGGGAATCTGGAACACTGAAGCTTTCTTT
TRBD1	NA	TRBV7-2	TRBJ2-7	CASSLSTGGFGYEQYF	TGTGCCAGCAGCTTAAGTACAGGGGGCTTCGGATACGAGCAGTACTTC
NA	NA	TRBV10-1	TRBJ1-5	CASSGQGNQPQHF	TGCGCCAGCAGTGGGCAGGGGAATCAGCCCCAGCATTTT
NA	NA	TRBV4-1	TRBJ2-6	CASSLPSGANVLTF	TGCGCCAGCAGCCTACCTAGTGGGGCCAACGTCCTGACTTTC
NA	once	TRBV4-1	TRBJ2-3	CASSQLSFTDTQYF	TGCGCCAGCAGCCAATTATCTTTTACAGATACGCAGTATTTT
NA	NA	TRBV21-1	TRBJ2-7	CASSFRDRGLEGSYEQYF	TGTGCCAGCAGCTTCCGGGACAGGGGCCTTGAAGGATCCTACGAGCAGTACTTC
NA	NA	TRBV7-2	TRBJ2-3	CASSLMQTSTDTQYF	TGTGCCAGCAGCTTAATGCAGACTAGCACAGATACGCAGTATTTT
TRBD1	NA	TRBV30	TRBJ1-1	CAWGRGPGEAFF	TGTGCCTGGGGGAGGGGGCCGGGTGAAGCTTTCTTT
TRBD2	NA	TRBV27	TRBJ2-1	CASRAGGGYNEQFF	TGTGCCAGCAGAGCGGGAGGGGGTTACAATGAGCAGTTCTTC
TRBD1	NA	TRBV10-3	TRBJ1-2	CAIRPEGTGRDGYTF	TGTGCCATCAGGCCCGAAGGGACAGGGAGGGATGGCTACACCTTC